The entry below gives a single TCR beta chain sequence along with its context. This sample stems from a study of control samples from healthy donors and cancer patients. Method: immunoSEQ multiplex PCR; TCRdb's copy keeps in-frame clones and lacks some. The sample consists of about 100,000 clones, roughly 90% of them appearing once. The TCR originated in a woman aged 45-59 years in good health. Sequenced input: blood.

The CDR3 region is CASSSWAGNQPQHF. The DNA for the CDR3 is TGTGCCAGCAGTTCCTGGGCAGGGAATCAGCCCCAGCATTTT. The gene calls are TRBV6-6 and TRBJ1-5; weak D call: TRBD1 (5 bases). The V end lost 4 bases, the J end lost 4 bases, and 11 bases lay between the germline ends. The CDR3 consists of 14 residues. The germline gives CDR1 MNHNY, CDR2 SVGAGI (reference sequence).